Below, 21 T cell receptor beta chains from the same sample are listed, as sequenced in a study of T cells in Graves' hyperthyroidism and ophthalmopathy. TCR beta CDR3 regions were amplified from RNA. The primer set for the first-round RT-PCR of the TCR CDR3 was HTBI. Using its own MiXCR run on the multiplex PCR reads, TCRdb lists one record per CDR3 protein. In the table there are under 250,000 distinct CDR3 sequences, approximately 17% of which are singletons. Sequenced: blood. The receptors originated from a man aged 45-65 years with Graves' hyperthyroidism.

The sample holds many counts of this clonotype. This chain uses TRBV2 with TRBJ2-7; D not certain. The ends were cut back, 6 bases at V and 3 bases at J, with 18 bases in the middle. The CDR3 loop spans 15 amino acids. Germline lookup yields CDR1 SNHLY and CDR2 FYNNEI. The CDR3 sequence is CASRTSTLLGYEQYF. CDR3 nucleotides: TGTGCCAGCAGGACCTCGACTTTACTGGGCTACGAGCAGTACTTC. The complete variable domain, with remaining parts taken from reference TRBV2 and TRBJ2-7, reads EPEVTQTPSHQVTQMGQEVILRCVPISNHLYFYWYRQILGQKVEFLVSFYNNEISEKSEIFDDQFSVERPDGSNFTLKIRSTKLEDSAMYFCASRTSTLLGYEQYFGPGTRLTVT.

This rearrangement joins TRBV28 to TRBJ1-2, with 8 bases fitting TRBD1. The CDR3 sequence is 15 residues long. CDR1 and CDR2 from the germline V gene are MDHEN and SYDVKM. J was trimmed by 4 bases and V by 1 base; bases with no gene match: 5. This CDR3 reads CASSLYDRGVYGYTF. The CDR3 DNA follows: TGTGCCAGCAGTTTATACGACAGGGGAGTCTATGGCTACACCTTC.

On this clonotype: A much more abundant neighbour one base away suggests this may be a read error. The chain couples TRBV6-1 to TRBJ2-5; 7 bases align to TRBD1. CDR1 is MNHNS, CDR2 SASEGT, per germline. The CDR3 runs 14 residues. This chain's CDR3 is CACSPGQVQETQYF. In DNA, the CDR3 is TGTGCCTGCAGTCCTGGACAGGTCCAAGAGACCCAGTACTTC.

This clonotype was counted only a few times. This chain uses TRBV7-3 with TRBJ2-3, with a weak D call TRBD1 (6 bases). V lost 5 bases and J 2 bases, leaving 8 bases between the germline ends. Germline V lookup: CDR1 SGHTA, CDR2 FQGTGA. This CDR3 spans 13 amino acids. The CDR3 loop reads CASSQGHTDTQYF. The CDR3 DNA sequence: TGTGCCAGCAGCCAGGGACACACAGATACGCAGTATTTT.

The chain recombines TRBV3-1 with TRBJ2-7; D not certain. The CDR3 spans 16 residues. V lost 2 bases to trimming and J lost 2 bases, with 16 bases between them. CDR1 LGHDT and CDR2 YNNKEL come from the germline V gene (reference sequence). As DNA, the CDR3 is TGTGCCAGCAGCCAACCCCTGATGGACGCCACCTACGAGCAGTACTTC. Translation gives CASSQPLMDATYEQYF.

Worth noting for this clonotype: A single base separates this from a much larger clone, so it may be a read error. V and J are TRBV12-3 or TRBV12-4 and TRBJ1-5; possible D gene TRBD1, 5 bases. This CDR3 spans 13 amino acids. Trimming removed 6 bases from V and 6 bases from J, with 12 bases in between. The CDR3 loop reads CASSKGRGQPQHF. In DNA form, the CDR3 reads TGTGCCAGCAGCAAGGGGCGCGGTCAGCCCCAGCATTTT.

This clonotype has just a few counts. The chain combines TRBV16 with TRBJ1-4, with TRBD1 as a possible D gene (5 bases). CDR3 length: 15 residues. V lost 5 bases and J lost 5, with 15 bases in between. Germline CDR1 KGHSY, CDR2 FQNENV. CDR3 residues: CASSDLTVSNEKLFF. CDR3 DNA: TGTGCCAGCAGCGACCTGACAGTGTCAAATGAAAAACTGTTTTTT.

CDR3 region: CSAIEGGGSYEQYF. As DNA, the CDR3 is TGCAGTGCTATTGAGGGGGGGGGTTCCTACGAGCAGTACTTC. The gene calls are TRBV20-1 and TRBJ2-7; possible D gene TRBD2, 7 bases. Germline CDR1 and CDR2: DFQATT and SNEGSKA (reference sequence). The CDR3 is 14 amino acids. Trimming shortened V by 4 bases and J by 1 base, and 14 bases separated the two germline ends.

The sample holds many counts of this clonotype. The V call is TRBV28, the J call TRBJ1-1, with D perhaps matching TRBD1 (5 bases). This CDR3 spans 12 amino acids. V lost 5 bases and J lost 10, with 14 bases in between. Germline V gives CDR1 MDHEN, CDR2 SYDVKM. In DNA form, the CDR3 reads TGTGCCAGCAGTGGAGGTTGGAGGGGAGCTTTCTTT. It codes for CASSGGWRGAFF.

In this sample, this clonotype turned up many times. The rearrangement joins TRBV20-1 to TRBJ2-2, with 9 positions matching TRBD1. The CDR3 consists of 15 residues. The germline gives CDR1 DFQATT, CDR2 SNEGSKA (reference sequence). Trimming at V came to 6 bases and at J to 2 bases, leaving 7 bases not matched to a gene. The CDR3 DNA is TGCAGTGCAGACAGGGGGATAGAAAACACCGGGGAGCTGTTTTTT. Protein product: CSADRGIENTGELFF.

This clonotype was seen a few times. The chain has TRBV15 and TRBJ2-5, with TRBD2 matching 12 bases. V lost 3 bases and J lost 3; bases outside the gene matches: 2. Per the germline V gene, CDR1 is LNHNV and CDR2 is YYDKDF (reference sequence). The CDR3 is 15 amino acids. Written as DNA, the CDR3 is TGTGCCACCAGCAGCAGACTAGCGGGAGAAGAGACCCAGTACTTC. Its protein product is CATSSRLAGEETQYF.

This clonotype was seen repeatedly, ten times or more. One end of the junction does not line up with germline, which may come from a read error. This sequence joins TRBV12-3 or TRBV12-4 and TRBJ2-2; a possible D gene is TRBD1 (6 bases). The CDR3 spans 13 residues. CDR3 DNA: TGTGCCAGCAGCAGGGGAGAAACCGAGGAGCTGTTTTTT. Translated, it gives CASSRGETEELFF.

This rearrangement joins TRBV7-9 to TRBJ1-2; D perhaps matches TRBD1 (5 bases). This CDR3 is 13 amino acids long. Germline assignment: CDR1 SEHNR and CDR2 FQNEAQ (reference sequence). Trimming cost V 5 bases and J 8 bases, with 15 bases left between them. As DNA, the CDR3 is TGTGCCAGCAGCCCCCTGGGGCGGGAGGGCTACACCTTC. It translates to CASSPLGREGYTF.

The chain joins TRBV12-5 to TRBJ2-3; 7 positions match TRBD2. The CDR3 contains 18 residues. The V gene end was trimmed by 6 bases and the J gene end by 2 bases; junction bases not matched to a gene: 17. CDR1 and CDR2 (germline): LGHNT, FRNRAP. CDR3 in DNA: TGTGCTAGTGGCCGCGCAGTAGCGGGTCCAAGTTTCACAGATACGCAGTATTTT. It specifies CASGRAVAGPSFTDTQYF.

This clonotype was detected many times. The chain employs TRBV20-1 and TRBJ2-7; 10 bases match TRBD2. V shed 5 bases and J 6 bases; nucleotides not matched to a gene: 7. This CDR3 has 13 residues. Germline V gene data show CDR1 as DFQATT and CDR2 as SNEGSKA (reference sequence). DNA for the CDR3: TGCAGTGCTCCCCTAGCGGGAGAGGGCGAGCAGTACTTC. Protein product: CSAPLAGEGEQYF.

This clonotype is classed as medium-sized. The rearrangement links TRBV7-8 to TRBJ2-2; D is unclear. V was clipped by 1 base and J by 5 bases, with 8 bases between them. The CDR3 covers 14 residues. Germline CDR1 SGHVS, CDR2 FQNEAQ. The CDR3 DNA follows: TGTGCCAGCAGCTTAGAGGCAGTAACCGGGGAGCTGTTTTTT. This codes for CASSLEAVTGELFF.

The chain is built from TRBV9 and TRBJ1-1; no reliable D call. Trimming pared 4 bases from V and 6 bases from J, leaving 13 bases between. The CDR3 has 13 residues. CDR1 and CDR2 from the germline V gene are SGDLS and YYNGEE. The CDR3 reads CASSPTGLAEAFF. The CDR3, as DNA: TGTGCCAGCAGCCCTACCGGGCTGGCTGAAGCTTTCTTT.

The sample holds a few counts of this clonotype. The rearrangement uses TRBV9 and TRBJ1-2; 7 bases agree with TRBD1. Germline trimming cut 3 bases from V and 4 bases from J; bases unmatched to any gene: 6. This CDR3 is built from 14 residues. Germline loops: CDR1 SGDLS, CDR2 YYNGEE. The CDR3 bases are TGTGCCAGCAGCGCCGGGGACAGCCGCTATGGCTACACCTTC. This codes for CASSAGDSRYGYTF. Together with reference TRBV9 and TRBJ1-2, the CDR3 gives the full variable domain: DSGVTQTPKHLITATGQRVTLRCSPRSGDLSVYWYQQSLDQGLQFLIQYYNGEERAKGNILERFSAQQFPDLHSELNLSSLELGDSALYFCASSAGDSRYGYTFGSGTRLTVV.

The chain uses TRBV7-2 and TRBJ1-1, with 7 bases matching TRBD1. This CDR3 comprises 15 residues. V was clipped by 5 bases and J by 3 bases; unmatched bases: 9. Germline-derived CDR1 and CDR2 are SGHTA and FQGNSA. The CDR3 is CASSPHRGPYTEAFF. CDR3 bases: TGTGCCAGCAGCCCGCACAGGGGACCCTACACTGAAGCTTTCTTT.

This chain joins TRBV4-1 and TRBJ1-3; possible D gene TRBD1, 6 bases. The CDR3 is made up of 15 amino acids. Germline loops: CDR1 MGHRA, CDR2 YSYEKL. The ends were cut back, 4 bases at V and 0 bases at J, with 10 bases in the middle. In nucleotides, the CDR3 is TGCGCCAGCAGCCGGGACATCTACTCTGGAAACACCATATATTTT. Translating it yields CASSRDIYSGNTIYF.

This clonotype has at least ten counts. The V call is TRBV14, the J call TRBJ2-1, with a possible D match to TRBD2 (5 bases). Trimming pared 1 base from V and 9 bases from J, leaving 10 bases between. CDR3 length equals 13 residues. Germline CDR1 SGHDN, CDR2 FVKESK. The CDR3 loop reads CASSQALAGEQFF. The CDR3 DNA reads as TGTGCCAGCAGCCAAGCCCTGGCGGGTGAGCAGTTCTTC.